One TCR beta chain is described in this entry. The antigen is undetermined. These data originate in a study of cytomegalovirus exposure and HLA in healthy donors. Study outcomes and limitations: An analysis that came later showed most CMV-associated TCR beta chains appearing HLA-restricted.

The study ran its PCR with 60 Vbeta and 13 Jbeta primers. Profiled with immunoSEQ multiplex PCR; TCRdb holds only in-frame clones, not every one. The sample holds more than 110,000 clones, 75% to 85% seen once. The CDR3 loop spans 15 amino acids. Germline CDR1 and CDR2: GTSNPN and SVGIG (reference sequence). Losses at the gene ends were 2 bases for V and 6 bases for J; bases not matched to a gene: 5. Sample: PBMCs. The chain couples TRBV30 to TRBJ2-2, with 11 bases fitting TRBD1. The clonotype comes from a man over 45 in good health and CMV-seronegative. The CDR3 sequence: CAWSMGQGVAGELFF. For the CDR3, the DNA is TGTGCCTGGAGTATGGGACAGGGGGTGGCCGGGGAGCTGTTTTTT.